This T cell receptor beta chain was recorded in a study of control samples from healthy donors and cancer patients. V dropped 3 bases and J dropped 1; count of bases not matched to a gene: 2. This CDR3 is built from 15 residues. Germline assignment: CDR1 LGHDT and CDR2 YNNKEL (reference sequence). Generated by immunoSEQ multiplex PCR, the TCRdb table keeps only in-frame clones and is missing some. The table includes around 83,000 clones, 93% detected once. The chain uses TRBV3-1 (or the pseudogene TRBV3-2) and TRBJ2-3; 9 nucleotides match TRBD2. The sample comprised PBMCs. The receptor was derived from a woman in her 40s with lung cancer. This CDR3 reads CASSHPSGGTDTQYF. Written as DNA, the CDR3 is TGTGCCAGCAGCCACCCTAGCGGGGGCACAGATACGCAGTATTTT.